Listed below are T cell receptor beta chains from one sample, sequenced in a study of blood T cell repertoires in COVID-19. Generated by immunoSEQ multiplex PCR, the TCRdb table keeps only in-frame clones and is missing some. The data contain about 290,000 clones, about 89% of them singletons. The specimen was peripheral blood. The receptors stem from a woman aged 40 to 50 who had recovered from COVID-19. Both conserved end residues are part of each CDR3. The D gene is left open where the match is weak. Clone sizes are given selectively: once, few, many, or a class where the clone is expanded.

TRBV19	-	TRBJ1-1	-	TGTGCCGCCTCGAGGTCGCCGAACACTGAAGCTTTCTTT	CAASRSPNTEAFF
TRBV19	-	TRBJ2-3	-	TGTGCCAGTAGTATAGTCCGGGAGACAGATACGCAGTATTTT	CASSIVRETDTQYF
TRBV7-9	-	TRBJ1-2	TRBD1	TGTGCCAGCAGCTTAGTGGAGGGGGCGGATTATGGCTACACCTTC	CASSLVEGADYGYTF
TRBV19	few	TRBJ1-4	-	TGTGCCAGCGACAGTCGGGTCGGAGAAAAACTGTTTTTT	CASDSRVGEKLFF
TRBV30	-	TRBJ1-1	-	TGTGCCGGGGAAAGGGCGGGGGCTGAAGCTTTCTTT	CAGERAGAEAFF
TRBV7-9	-	TRBJ2-7	TRBD2	TGTGCCAGCAGCTTACGCGGGGGTACCTACGAGCAGTACTTC	CASSLRGGTYEQYF
TRBV2	once	TRBJ2-2	TRBD2	TGTGCCAGCAGTGATCCGGGACTAGCGGCGAACACCGGGGAGCTGTTTTTT	CASSDPGLAANTGELFF
TRBV7-7	-	TRBJ2-5	TRBD2	TGTGCTAGCAGCTTAGCGGGACAACAAGAGACCCAGTACTTC	CASSLAGQQETQYF
TRBV21-1	-	TRBJ2-1	-	TGTGCCAGCAGCAGTGGACTAGCGGGAGGGTCCAATGAGCAGTTCTTC	CASSSGLAGGSNEQFF
TRBV30	-	TRBJ2-3	TRBD2	TGTGCCTGGAGTGGGAGTCTAGCGGGAGACATGGATACGCAGTATTTT	CAWSGSLAGDMDTQYF
TRBV15	-	TRBJ1-5	-	TGTGCCACCAGCAGAGATTATGGGGAGGGCAATCAGCCCCAGCATTTT	CATSRDYGEGNQPQHF
TRBV6-5	-	TRBJ1-5	TRBD1	TGTGCCAGCAGCCCCGACAGGGAGGATCAGCCCCAGCATTTT	CASSPDREDQPQHF
TRBV5-4	-	TRBJ1-1	-	TGTGCCAGCAGCTTGGCGGCGACTAACACTGAAGCTTTCTTT	CASSLAATNTEAFF
TRBV9	-	TRBJ2-1	TRBD1	TGTGCCAGCAGCGCCCTACAGGGGAATGAGCAGTTCTTC	CASSALQGNEQFF
TRBV30	-	TRBJ2-1	TRBD2	TGTGCCTGGAGTGGGGTCTTGGGAGGGTATGAGCAGTTCTTC	CAWSGVLGGYEQFF
TRBV7-9	-	TRBJ1-4	-	TGTGCCAGCAGCCCGATAGTTAATGAAAAACTGTTTTTT	CASSPIVNEKLFF
TRBV18	-	TRBJ2-2	TRBD2	TGTGCCAGCTCACCATTTGGACTAGCGGGAGCCGGGGACACCGGGGAGCTGTTTTTT	CASSPFGLAGAGDTGELFF
TRBV28	few	TRBJ1-2	-	TGTGCCAGCAGTTTGAGTAACTATGGCTACACCTTC	CASSLSNYGYTF
TRBV5-1	-	TRBJ2-3	-	TGCGCCAGCAGCTTGAATAGCGGAAACACAGATACGCAGTATTTT	CASSLNSGNTDTQYF
TRBV7-3	-	TRBJ2-5	-	TGTGCCAGCAGCTTACGGGGGAGAGGGACCCCGTCAGAGACCCAGTACTTC	CASSLRGRGTPSETQYF
TRBV12-5	-	TRBJ2-3	TRBD1	TGTGCTAGTGGTTCTCACGGGACAGGGGAATATTTT	CASGSHGTGEYF
TRBV5-8	-	TRBJ2-1	TRBD1	TGTGCCAGCAGCTTTTTGGGACAGCCCAATGAGCAGTTCTTC	CASSFLGQPNEQFF
TRBV9	-	TRBJ2-3	-	TGTGCCAGCAGACCGAGCGGGCTTAGCACAGATACGCAGTATTTT	CASRPSGLSTDTQYF
TRBV13	-	TRBJ2-3	-	TGTGCCAGCAGCCCCCGAGCGGAGAGCACAGATACGCAGTATTTT	CASSPRAESTDTQYF
TRBV11-3	-	TRBJ1-4	-	TGTGCCAGCAGCCTAAATTCCGAAAAACTGTTTTTT	CASSLNSEKLFF
TRBV19	few	TRBJ2-2	-	TGTGCCAGTACCTACACCGGGGAGCTGTTTTTT	CASTYTGELFF
TRBV10-2	-	TRBJ1-5	-	TGCGCCAGCAGTGAGCCAGGGTCATATCAGCCCCAGCATTTT	CASSEPGSYQPQHF
TRBV28	-	TRBJ1-1	TRBD1	TGTGCCAGCAGAACAGGGGGCAACACTGAAGCTTTCTTT	CASRTGGNTEAFF
TRBV28	few	TRBJ2-7	TRBD1	TGTGCCAGCAGTGGACAGGGTGATGCCTACGAGCAGTACTTC	CASSGQGDAYEQYF
TRBV3-1/TRBV3-2	-	TRBJ2-3	-	TGTGCCAGCAGCCAAGAGGCTTGGGTGCAGGGGAGAGTTACGCAGTATTTT	CASSQEAWVQGRVTQYF
TRBV28	-	TRBJ1-1	TRBD1	TGTGCCAGCAGTATACAGGGGAGGAACACTGAAGCTTTCTTT	CASSIQGRNTEAFF
TRBV7-2	few	TRBJ1-1	-	TGTGCCAGCAGCTTAGATGGACAGCCCAGCACTGAAGCTTTCTTT	CASSLDGQPSTEAFF
TRBV5-1	-	TRBJ2-1	TRBD2	TGCGCCAGCAGCTTGACCCTGACTAGCGGGACCTACAATGAGCAGTTCTTC	CASSLTLTSGTYNEQFF
TRBV12-3/TRBV12-4	-	TRBJ2-1	-	TGTGCCAGCAGTTCCTCTGGCGGCAATGAGCAGTTCTTC	CASSSSGGNEQFF
TRBV4-2	-	TRBJ2-7	-	TGTGCCAGCAGCCAAGAGTTCTCAGGGGACCAGGGGTCCGACGAGCAGTACTTC	CASSQEFSGDQGSDEQYF
TRBV4-1	-	TRBJ1-5	TRBD1	TGCGCCAGCAGCCCCCCACCGGGACAGGTCAATCAGCCCCAGCATTTT	CASSPPPGQVNQPQHF
TRBV7-3	once	TRBJ2-7	-	TGTGCCAGCAGCATCGACGGACGGACAGATTCCTACGAGCAGTACTTC	CASSIDGRTDSYEQYF
TRBV29-1	-	TRBJ2-7	TRBD2	TGCAGCGTTCAGACCGGGACTAGCCCCTACGAGCAGTACTTC	CSVQTGTSPYEQYF
TRBV30	-	TRBJ1-6	-	TGTGCCTGGAGTGGCAGTGGTAATTCACCCCTCCACTTT	CAWSGSGNSPLHF
TRBV27	once	TRBJ1-5	-	TGTGCCAGCACCCCTTCGGGAAGCGGCAATCAGCCCCAGCATTTT	CASTPSGSGNQPQHF
TRBV1	-	TRBJ2-1	-	TGCACCAGCATGCCCAGTAGCGGGAGGATTTGCAATGAGCAGTTCTTC	CTSMPSSGRICNEQFF
TRBV2	-	TRBJ2-3	-	TGTGCCAGCAGTGGACTAGGCACAGATACGCAGTATTTT	CASSGLGTDTQYF
TRBV5-1	-	TRBJ2-1	TRBD2	TGCGCCAGCAGCTTGGGGACTAGCGGGAGGGCCCTTTCCTACAATGAGCAGTTCTTC	CASSLGTSGRALSYNEQFF
TRBV25-1	-	TRBJ1-6	-	TGTGCCAGCAGGGGAGGTGCCCTCCACTTT	CASRGGALHF
TRBV10-3	-	TRBJ2-5	-	TGTGCCATCAGGGGGGGTGGCCAAGAGACCCAGTACTTC	CAIRGGGQETQYF
TRBV7-3	-	TRBJ2-5	TRBD2	TGTGCCAGCAGCCCCAGCGGGGAGGAGACCCAGTACTTC	CASSPSGEETQYF
TRBV4-1	-	TRBJ2-7	TRBD1	TGCGCCAGCAGCCAAGGACAGGGCCCTACGATGCAGTACTTC	CASSQGQGPTMQYF
TRBV7-9	-	TRBJ2-3	-	TGTGCCAGCAGCTCCCTAGGTAACACGCAGTATTTT	CASSSLGNTQYF
TRBV27	-	TRBJ1-2	-	TGTGCCAGCAGTCATTCTTTGGGGTTGGGAGACTATGGCTACACCTTC	CASSHSLGLGDYGYTF
TRBV7-6	-	TRBJ2-1	TRBD2	TGTGCCAGCAGCTTAGGTATAGCGGGAGGGCCTGGGAATGAGCAGTTCTTC	CASSLGIAGGPGNEQFF
TRBV30	-	TRBJ1-1	-	TGTGCCTGGAGTAACACAGGGCCGAACACTGAAGCTTTCTTT	CAWSNTGPNTEAFF
TRBV19	once	TRBJ2-2	TRBD2	TGTGCCAGTAGTGTTAGCGGGGGGAACACCGGGGAGCTGTTTTTT	CASSVSGGNTGELFF
TRBV25-1	-	TRBJ2-2	-	TGTGCCAGCAGTGGGCAGGGTGGGACCGGGGAGCTGTTTTTT	CASSGQGGTGELFF
TRBV19	-	TRBJ1-1	TRBD1	TGTGCCAGTAGTATTCGAGGGGGCGATAACACTGAAGCTTTCTTT	CASSIRGGDNTEAFF
TRBV3-1/TRBV3-2	-	TRBJ2-3	TRBD2	TGTGCCAGCAGCCAAACGGCGGGGAGGGGCTATACGCAGTATTTT	CASSQTAGRGYTQYF
TRBV19	-	TRBJ2-5	-	TGTGCCAGTAGTATGCCGGGAGTAGGGACCCAGTACTTC	CASSMPGVGTQYF
TRBV10-3	-	TRBJ1-1	TRBD1	TGTGCCATCAGTGAGTCTACCGGGACAGGGGCTGAAGCTTTCTTT	CAISESTGTGAEAFF
TRBV27	-	TRBJ2-1	-	TGTGCCAGCAGTTTATCCGGTCGGGGAAATGAGCAGTTCTTC	CASSLSGRGNEQFF
TRBV3-1/TRBV3-2	-	TRBJ2-7	TRBD2	TGTGCCAGCAGCCAAGATAGCGGGAGGACCTACGAGCAGTACTTC	CASSQDSGRTYEQYF
TRBV11-2	-	TRBJ2-5	-	TGTGCCAGCAGCTTAGGCCGGGGGACAGTACAAGAGACCCAGTACTTC	CASSLGRGTVQETQYF